This TCR beta chain came from a study of T-cell memory formation after mild COVID-19. CDR3 length: 12 residues. CDR1 and CDR2 (germline): MNHEY, SVGEGT. V was clipped by 8 bases and J by 2 bases, with 9 bases between them. Study-wide results and caveats: Most CD4+ clones that shrank were in CM and EM, while CD8+ ones turned up in EMRA. Confirmation was lacking for SARS-CoV-2 specificity of second-wave clones that peaked on day 37.

TCRdb itself ran the 5' RACE reads through MiXCR, one entry per CDR3 protein. The data hold around 530,000 distinct CDR3 sequences, with roughly a fifth observed a single time. Comment on this clonotype: Antigen unknown.

This sequence joins TRBV6-2 or TRBV6-3 and TRBJ1-2; D is perhaps TRBD1 (6 bases). The sequence derives from an adult woman who had mild COVID-19 (a few samples of this study predate the infection). Cell type and time point are not known. Material for sequencing was PBMCs or a T cell subset sorted from them (not recorded which). In DNA, the CDR3 is TGTGCCAGCGGGACAATAAACTATGGCTACACCTTC. Its translation: CASGTINYGYTF.